The T cell receptor (beta chain) described here comes from a study of neoadjuvant anti-PD-1 for oral cavity cancer (dated by TCRdb to about 2021). For the wider study: Before undergoing curative-intent surgical resection, most patients got three to four biweekly nivolumab doses at 3 mg/kg. A fourth nivolumab dose was given around day 43 to patients without progression, and definitive surgical resection was performed in those patients on days 50-56. The parent correlative cohort included approximately 13 patients, with an approximately 33% response rate. Under RECIST 1.1, a patient counted as a responder if showing complete response, partial response or stable disease, and as a non-responder if showing progression. The full study reports these points: TCR analyses included only three patients per response group, and the authors called for larger cohorts for validation. After neoadjuvant nivolumab, significantly higher T cell clonality (Gini index) was found within PBMCs in non-responders than in responders. A higher pretreatment blood Treg/Th17 ratio correlated with both higher pretreatment blood TCRbeta clonality and lower post-treatment tumor TCRbeta clonality.

Reading from cysteine to phenylalanine, the CDR3 counts 13 amino acids. Only the CDR3 region is kept as DNA, spanning 39 bases read in frame from base 1. Per the germline V gene, SGDLS is the CDR1 and YYNGEE is the CDR2. Reading the label with the study, this specimen's time point is: before neoadjuvant nivolumab. The patients had newly diagnosed stage II-IVA oral cavity squamous cell carcinoma and had not received any prior systemic or radiation treatment. Everyone in the cohort had locally advanced, HPV-negative oral cavity squamous cell carcinoma. Peripheral blood mononuclear cells were analyzed directly, without maintenance or expansion in culture. Samples were obtained from a longitudinal correlative study of a single-arm phase II trial of neoadjuvant nivolumab in oral cavity squamous cell carcinoma. Subject-matched pre- and post-treatment PBMCs and tumors from three responders and three non-responders underwent genomic DNA-based TCRbeta sequencing. Peripheral blood mononuclear cells were drawn once before nivolumab treatment and a second time after treatment, when surgery took place. The Maxwell RSC DNA from Cells kit was used to isolate genomic DNA from PBMCs.

For deep sequencing of PBMC libraries, mostly around 520 ng of input genomic DNA was used, and six replicates were run per sample. TCRbeta libraries were prepared with the immunoSEQ hsTCRbeta kit according to the manufacturer's instructions. The completed libraries were mixed into a single pool at 3 nM, then sequenced with an Illumina NovaSeq 6000 S4 flow cell. As for the authors' bioinformatics: The immunoSEQ Analyzer handled quality control and preprocessing of the raw data. The analysis was restricted to productive rearrangements, with each unique CDR3 amino acid sequence defining a clonotype. Using the R package tcR, the researchers computed the Gini-Simpson index as their estimate of repertoire clonality. Gini indices were compared with Student's t test, and associations with tumor size change were assessed by Pearson correlation. Held by TCRdb, this immuneACCESS table contains in-frame sequences only and omits some clones. Under half of the omission traces to an unresolved V gene where checked; the cause of the rest is unknown. That table furnishes V, J and clone size, whereas the DNA furnished D and trimming. This sample holds approximately 67,000 clones; around 83% were observed only once. Approximately 3.6% of the sample rests with the top ten.

Notes on this clone: What antigen it recognizes has not been identified. A junction boundary mismatches the germline segment, possibly from a read error.

The clonotype comes from a person between 35 and 79 years old with oral cavity squamous cell carcinoma. The starting material was PBMCs, obtained before nivolumab (anti-PD-1) treatment. The rearranged segments are TRBV9 and TRBJ2-7, with the D gene too uncertain to name. The nucleotide sequence is given as TGTGCCAGCAGCGTAGTGTCCTCCTCCGAGCAGTACTTC. This codes for CASSVVSSSEQYF.